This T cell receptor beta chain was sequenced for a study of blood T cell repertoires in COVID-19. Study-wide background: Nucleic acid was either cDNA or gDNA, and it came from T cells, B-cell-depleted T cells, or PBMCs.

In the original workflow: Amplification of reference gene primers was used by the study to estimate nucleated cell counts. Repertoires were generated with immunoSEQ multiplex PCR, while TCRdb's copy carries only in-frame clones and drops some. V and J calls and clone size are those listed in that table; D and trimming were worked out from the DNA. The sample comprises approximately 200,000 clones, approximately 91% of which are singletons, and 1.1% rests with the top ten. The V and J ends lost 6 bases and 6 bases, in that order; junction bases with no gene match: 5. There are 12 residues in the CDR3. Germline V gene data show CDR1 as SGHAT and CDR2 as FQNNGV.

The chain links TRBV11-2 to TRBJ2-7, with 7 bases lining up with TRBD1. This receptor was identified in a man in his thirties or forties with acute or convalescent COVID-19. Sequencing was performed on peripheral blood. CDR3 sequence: CASSHTGVEQYF. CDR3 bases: TGTGCCAGCAGTCACACAGGGGTCGAGCAGTACTTC. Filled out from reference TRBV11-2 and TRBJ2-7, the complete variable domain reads EAGVAQSPRYKIIEKRQSVAFWCNPISGHATLYWYQQILGQGPKLLIQFQNNGVVDDSQLPKDRFSAERLKGVDSTLKIQPAKLEDSAVYLCASSHTGVEQYFGPGTRLTVT.